Listed here are 7 T cell receptor beta chains from one sample, sequenced in a study of cytomegalovirus exposure and HLA in healthy donors. The data were produced by immunoSEQ multiplex PCR, yet TCRdb's version contains in-frame clones alone and is incomplete. The data show some 150,000 clones, about 88% seen once. Sequenced input: PBMCs. These receptor sequences come from a woman in her late teens or twenties in good health and CMV-seropositive.

There are many counts of this clone. This chain joins TRBV28 and TRBJ1-6, with D tentatively TRBD1 (5 bases). The CDR3 consists of 15 residues. From germline, CDR1 is MDHEN and CDR2 SYDVKM. V dropped 6 bases and J dropped 6 bases, with 15 bases sitting between them. Written as DNA, the CDR3 is TGTGCCAGCAGCCGGACACGTTCGGGTAATTCACCCCTCCACTTT. Translation: CASSRTRSGNSPLHF.

This clone was counted a single time. The rearrangement links TRBV9 to TRBJ1-2, with 7 positions matching TRBD1. V lost 0 bases, J lost 7 bases, and 9 bases stayed unmatched. Germline CDR1 and CDR2: SGDLS and YYNGEE. CDR3 length: 15 amino acids. CDR3 residues: CASSVGNRGGGGYTF. The CDR3 DNA reads TGTGCCAGCAGCGTAGGAAATAGAGGGGGCGGTGGCTACACCTTC.

Concerning this clone itself: One end of the junction varies from germline; a read error may be responsible. The chain uses TRBV28 and TRBJ2-7; D ambiguous. Germline-derived CDR1 and CDR2 are MDHEN and SYDVKM. The CDR3 consists of 13 residues. In nucleotides, the CDR3 is TGTGCCAGCCGTTTTGCGGAATACTACGAGCAGTACTTC. The encoded protein is CASRFAEYYEQYF.

This rearrangement joins TRBV15 to TRBJ2-1; 8 bases agree with TRBD2. Germline V gives CDR1 LNHNV, CDR2 YYDKDF (reference sequence). The CDR3 sequence is 16 residues long. Germline trimming cut 1 base from V and 10 bases from J; bases unmatched to any gene: 12. The CDR3: CATSRGGTGGAEEQFF. The CDR3 DNA reads as TGTGCCACCAGCAGAGGTGGAACCGGGGGGGCGGAGGAGCAGTTCTTC. Using reference TRBV15 and TRBJ2-1 for the parts outside the CDR3, the full variable domain is DAMVIQNPRYQVTQFGKPVTLSCSQTLNHNVMYWYQQKSSQAPKLLFHYYDKDFNNEADTPDNFQSRRPNTSFCFLDIRSPGLGDTAMYLCATSRGGTGGAEEQFFGPGTRLTVL.

This clone has only one observation. The V gene is TRBV11-2, the J gene TRBJ1-2; 7 nucleotides match TRBD1. Germline V gives CDR1 SGHAT, CDR2 FQNNGV. This CDR3 spans 18 amino acids. Trimming cost V 5 bases and J 4 bases; bases outside gene matches: 19. CDR3 in DNA: TGTGCCAGCAGCCAACGACCGTGGGAGAGGGGGCGCGTCTATGGCTACACCTTC. Translated: CASSQRPWERGRVYGYTF.

The J gene is TRBJ1-5, the V gene TRBV7-9; the D gene is possibly TRBD1 (6 bases). The germline gives CDR1 SEHNR, CDR2 FQNEAQ (reference sequence). This CDR3 comprises 14 residues. V gave up 5 bases and J gave up 7 bases, with 15 bases separating them. CDR3 sequence: CASSLQGRRQPQHF. CDR3 nucleotides: TGTGCCAGCAGCCTACAGGGACGACGGCAGCCCCAGCATTTT.

V gene TRBV27 combines with J gene TRBJ1-1; D gene ambiguous. V lost 6 bases and J 8 bases, leaving 31 bases between the germline ends. CDR1 and CDR2 (germline): MNHEY, SMNVEV (reference sequence). The CDR3 extends over 18 amino acids. CDR3 residues: CASSVAGSFIELGSEAFF. The CDR3 DNA is TGTGCCAGCAGCGTTGCGGGGTCTTTTATCGAGTTGGGGTCCGAAGCTTTCTTT.